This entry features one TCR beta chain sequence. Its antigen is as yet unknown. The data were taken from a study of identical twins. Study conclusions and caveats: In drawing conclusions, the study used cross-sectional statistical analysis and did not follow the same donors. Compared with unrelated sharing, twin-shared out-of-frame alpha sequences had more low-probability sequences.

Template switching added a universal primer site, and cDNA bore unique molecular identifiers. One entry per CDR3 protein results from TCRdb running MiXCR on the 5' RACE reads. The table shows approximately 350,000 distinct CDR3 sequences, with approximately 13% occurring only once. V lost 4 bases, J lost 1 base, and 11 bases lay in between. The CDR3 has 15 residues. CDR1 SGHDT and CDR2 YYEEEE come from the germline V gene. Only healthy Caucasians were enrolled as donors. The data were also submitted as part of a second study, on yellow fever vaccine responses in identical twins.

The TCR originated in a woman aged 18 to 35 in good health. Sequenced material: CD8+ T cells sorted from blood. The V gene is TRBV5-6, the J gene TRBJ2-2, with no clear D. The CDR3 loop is CASSLPTGNTGELFF. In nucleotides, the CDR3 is TGTGCCAGCAGCCTACCGACGGGGAACACCGGGGAGCTGTTTTTT.